The source of this T cell receptor (beta chain) is a study of beta chain features in type 1 diabetes. Study-wide results and caveats: All four CD4+ subsets from Type 1 diabetes patients carried moderately but significantly shorter TCRB CDR3s.

Every isolated RNA sample was fully reverse transcribed, so sequencing captured expressed TCRB transcripts. Profiled with immunoSEQ multiplex PCR; TCRdb holds only in-frame clones, not every one. This table holds approximately 130,000 clones, roughly a sixth found once. This clone was counted a few times. What it binds is unknown. Other DNA sequences from this sample encode an identical CDR3 as well. V lost 3 bases to trimming and J lost 0 bases; unmatched junction nucleotides: 4. The germline CDR1 and CDR2 sequences are SGHVS and FNYEAQ. The CDR3 extends over 18 amino acids. The gene calls are TRBV7-6 and TRBJ2-1; 14 bases agree with TRBD2. The source of this sequence is a man aged 18 to 29 with type 1 diabetes. The material sequenced was central memory CD4+ T cells from blood. This CDR3 is CASSLGLAGVRSYNEQFF. CDR3 DNA: TGTGCCAGCAGCTTGGGACTAGCGGGGGTGCGCTCCTACAATGAGCAGTTCTTC.